Following are 5 T cell receptor beta chains from one sample sequenced in a study of siplizumab effects on memory and regulatory T cells. Sequencing was performed with immunoSEQ multiplex PCR; in TCRdb, only in-frame clones are kept and a portion is missing. The table lists 90,000 to 120,000 clones, approximately 94% of them singletons, with around 0.6% in the top ten. Material: Tregs sorted from blood. These receptors were collected from a human donor in good health.

The chain has TRBV7-2 and TRBJ1-3, with no clear D. Trimming took off 1 base at V and 4 bases at J, with 8 bases between the two ends. This CDR3 has 14 amino acids. Germline CDR1 reads SGHTA; CDR2 reads FQGNSA. CDR3 bases: TGTGCCAGCAGCTTAGAGGTATCCGGAAACACCATATATTTT. This translates into CASSLEVSGNTIYF.

The V gene is TRBV7-9, the J gene TRBJ2-3, with a tentative D call TRBD1 (6 bases). Germline V CDR1 and CDR2: SEHNR, FQNEAQ (reference sequence). Trimming shortened V by 2 bases and J by 1 base, and 7 bases separated the two germline ends. CDR3 length: 14 amino acids. The CDR3 DNA reads TGTGCCAGCAGCTTATGGACAGGCACAGATACGCAGTATTTT. Protein sequence: CASSLWTGTDTQYF.

V and J are TRBV7-9 and TRBJ2-3; 11 nucleotides align to TRBD2. The CDR3 totals 17 residues. CDR1 is SEHNR and CDR2 is FQNEAQ in the germline V gene (reference sequence). The trim removed 4 bases at V and 3 bases at J, leaving 9 bases unmatched. The CDR3: CASSSGLAAVATDTQYF. DNA for the CDR3: TGTGCCAGCAGCTCGGGACTAGCGGCCGTAGCAACAGATACGCAGTATTTT. Combining the CDR3 with reference TRBV7-9 and TRBJ2-3 gives the whole variable domain DTGVSQNPRHKITKRGQNVTFRCDPISEHNRLYWYRQTLGQGPEFLTYFQNEAQLEKSRLLSDRFSAERPKGSFSTLEIQRTEQGDSAMYLCASSSGLAAVATDTQYFGPGTRLTVL.

The V call is TRBV13, the J call TRBJ2-3, with D perhaps TRBD2 (6 bases). The CDR3 is 14 amino acids. Germline CDR1 and CDR2: PRHDT and FYEKMQ (reference sequence). The V end lost 6 bases, the J end lost 2 bases, and 12 bases lay between the germline ends. The DNA of the CDR3 is TGTGCCAGCAGGAGTAGCGGTGACACAGATACGCAGTATTTT. The encoded protein is CASRSSGDTDTQYF.

The chain couples TRBV7-6 to TRBJ2-6; TRBD1 might be the D (8 bases). This CDR3 contains 20 residues. Per the germline V gene, CDR1 is SGHVS and CDR2 is FNYEAQ. V dropped 3 bases and J dropped 0 bases, with 21 bases sitting between them. The CDR3 nucleotides read TGTGCCAGCAGCTTCAGGACAGGGAGGGCCACCAGCTCTGGGGCCAACGTCCTGACTTTC. Amino acids: CASSFRTGRATSSGANVLTF. Full variable domain (missing parts from reference TRBV7-6 and TRBJ2-6): GAGVSQSPRYKVTKRGQDVALRCDPISGHVSLYWYRQALGQGPEFLTYFNYEAQQDKSGLPNDRFSAERPEGSISTLTIQRTEQRDSAMYRCASSFRTGRATSSGANVLTFGAGSRLTVL.